This T cell receptor beta chain was obtained from a study of CD8+ T cells in alopecia areata. General study points: Baseline CD8+ expansion's link to response remains uncertain, as there was one nonresponder. It was lesional scalp, especially alopecia totalis/universalis, that showed higher clonality than normal scalp.

This clone was counted a few times. No antigen is known for it. RNA was extracted and reverse transcribed into cDNA as the sequencing template. Libraries were prepared by immunoSEQ multiplex PCR; TCRdb keeps only in-frame clonotypes and omits some of them. The table records about 110,000 clones, over 80% of them present only once. The treatment was: oral pan-JAK inhibitor, 5-10 mg twice daily. This CDR3 has 16 residues. Germline trimming cut 8 bases from V and 2 bases from J; bases unmatched to any gene: 7. Germline V gives CDR1 MNHEY, CDR2 SMNVEV (reference sequence). Specimen: CD8+ T cells sorted from blood, collected at week 24, from a patient treated with tofacitinib. This rearrangement joins TRBV27 to TRBJ2-3; 13 nucleotides align to TRBD2. This sequence originates from a human donor with alopecia areata. Here the CDR3 reads CASGLAGAIYTDTQYF. For the CDR3, the DNA is TGTGCCAGCGGACTAGCGGGGGCAATATACACAGATACGCAGTATTTT.